The sequence of this T cell receptor (beta chain) was determined in a study of blood T cells in healthy people across ages. Findings and caveats of the study: No conclusive comparison of naive versus antigen-experienced cells was possible with unsorted PBMCs. Investigators viewed diversity estimates from one million T cells as underestimates, the study reported.

The donors, all healthy, were Caucasians living in Russia, aged roughly 6 to 100. Germline CDR1 reads MNHEY; CDR2 reads SVGEGT. This CDR3 is 14 amino acids long. PCR was performed a second time for 7 to 11 cycles using a sample-barcoded 5' primer and a J-beta primer mix. Using its own MiXCR run on the 5' RACE reads, TCRdb lists one record per CDR3 protein. The data show 1.5 million to 2 million distinct CDR3 sequences, around half seen once. As to this clonotype: Its antigen remains unidentified.

The rearrangement links TRBV6-2 or TRBV6-3 to TRBJ2-4; D is unclear. Judging by the DNA end, TRBJ2-7 fits better; the J call may be wrong. This clonotype was sampled from a woman aged 40 to 50 in good health. Input material: blood. The CDR3 loop reads CASSYHDWSYEQYF. CDR3 sequence (DNA): TGTGCCAGCAGTTACCACGACTGGTCCTACGAGCAGTACTTC.